Sequencing of this T cell receptor beta chain was carried out in a study of blood T cell repertoires in COVID-19. About the research overall: The cDNA or gDNA used as material had been derived from T cells, B-cell-depleted T cells, or PBMCs.

The study assigned cohorts using participant-reported clinical history. Recovered status applied to Cohort 3 donors who had two consecutive negative PCRs. It also applied to those with clearance or with symptom resolution. This clone was detected ten times or more. Study processing details: Estimation of nucleated cell counts was performed using reference gene primer amplification. Sequenced by immunoSEQ multiplex PCR; TCRdb stores in-frame clones only, minus some. The D gene and trimming were derived from the DNA, and the V and J assignments and clone size from that table. The sample shows 250,000 to 300,000 clones, 90% of them seen only once. Trimming left V 6 bases short and J 2 bases short, with 10 bases between. The V gene's germline CDR1 is MNHEY and CDR2 SVGAGI. This CDR3 spans 13 amino acids.

The sequence was obtained from a woman aged 25 to 39 who had recovered from COVID-19. The sample taken for sequencing was PBMCs or T cells enriched from blood (not recorded which). This chain joins TRBV6-5 and TRBJ1-2; D is perhaps TRBD1 (6 bases). The CDR3 here is CASRGQGNYGYTF. As DNA, the CDR3 is TGTGCCAGCAGAGGGCAGGGGAACTATGGCTACACCTTC.